The present entry profiles one TCR beta chain with its context. This specimen comes from a study of blood T cell repertoires in COVID-19. Turning to the study itself: COVID-19 samples collected from the United States, Italy and Spain covered acute and convalescent phases.

Libraries were prepared by immunoSEQ multiplex PCR; TCRdb keeps only in-frame clonotypes and omits some of them. The top ten clones hold roughly 3.7% of a sample with 150,000 to 190,000 clones, roughly 71% of them seen once. Sequencing was performed on peripheral blood. The clonotype comes from a woman of 80 years or more with acute or convalescent COVID-19.

The CDR3, as DNA: TGTGCCAGCAGCGATGACAGTGCTATCACTGAAGCTTTCTTT. This translates into CASSDDSAITEAFF. The chain is built from TRBV6-5 and TRBJ1-1; possibly TRBD1 for D (5 bases). The CDR3 runs to 14 residues. Germline V gene lookup returns CDR1 MNHEY and CDR2 SVGAGI. The V gene lost 6 bases and the J gene lost 4 bases, with 15 bases spanning the gap.